The 27 T cell receptor beta chains given below trace back to one sample, sequenced in a study of cytomegalovirus exposure and HLA in healthy donors. Clones were sequenced by immunoSEQ multiplex PCR, and TCRdb holds only the in-frame ones, with some missing. The data hold 130,000 to 150,000 clones, with about nine tenths observed a single time. Sequenced material: PBMCs. These receptors originate from a man aged 18 to 30 in good health and CMV-seropositive.

The V call is TRBV5-4, the J call TRBJ2-3, with 10 bases lining up with TRBD2. The V segment lost 3 bases and the J segment 2 bases; nucleotides outside the gene matches: 6. The CDR3 spans 16 residues. Germline-derived CDR1 and CDR2 are SGHNT and YYREEE (reference sequence). Here the CDR3 DNA reads TGTGCCAGCAGCTCCCTAGCGGGAGTCTCCACAGATACGCAGTATTTT. Protein sequence: CASSSLAGVSTDTQYF. Full variable domain (rest looked up from reference TRBV5-4 and TRBJ2-3): ETGVTQSPTHLIKTRGQQVTLRCSSQSGHNTVSWYQQALGQGPQFIFQYYREEENGRGNFPPRFSGLQFPNYSSELNVNALELDDSALYLCASSSLAGVSTDTQYFGPGTRLTVL.

This chain links TRBV28 with TRBJ1-5, with 9 bases that match TRBD1. After removal of 2 bases from V and 9 bases from J, the junction contained 5 bases not matched to a gene. There are 14 residues in the CDR3. Germline-derived CDR1 and CDR2 are MDHEN and SYDVKM. The CDR3 here is CASSLGTGLGPQHF. The CDR3 DNA follows: TGTGCCAGCAGTTTAGGGACAGGGTTGGGGCCCCAGCATTTT.

Comments on this clone: Distinct nucleotide sequences in the sample also encode this CDR3. The chain is built from TRBV7-9 and TRBJ2-1, with 9 positions matching TRBD1. Germline trimming cut 5 bases from V and 8 bases from J; bases unmatched to any gene: 1. The CDR3 extends over 12 amino acids. The germline gives CDR1 SEHNR, CDR2 FQNEAQ (reference sequence). The CDR3 reads CASSRTGDEQFF. CDR3 bases: TGTGCCAGCAGCCGGACAGGGGATGAGCAGTTCTTC.

This chain joins TRBV27 and TRBJ2-1, with D perhaps matching TRBD1 (5 bases). There are 12 residues in the CDR3. Trimming stripped 0 bases from V and 13 bases from J, with 10 bases between. The germline CDR1 and CDR2 sequences are MNHEY and SMNVEV (reference sequence). CDR3 bases: TGTGCCAGCAGTTTATCCGACAGTATTCAGTTCTTC. This encodes CASSLSDSIQFF.

V gene TRBV10-2 combines with J gene TRBJ1-5; D may be TRBD1 (5 bases). Looked up from germline, CDR1 is WSHSY and CDR2 is SAAADI. The V end was cut by 5 bases, the J end by 6 bases, with 14 bases between. The CDR3 is made up of 14 amino acids. The CDR3 sequence is CASSSTASGQPQHF. The CDR3, as DNA: TGCGCCAGCAGTTCGACAGCCTCAGGTCAGCCCCAGCATTTT.

The chain uses TRBV7-9 and TRBJ1-1, with 7 nucleotides matching TRBD1. Germline-derived CDR1 and CDR2 are SEHNR and FQNEAQ (reference sequence). V shed 6 bases and J 5 bases; nucleotides not matched to a gene: 6. This CDR3 spans 13 amino acids. The CDR3, as DNA: TGTGCCAGCAGTCCAGGGGGAAGGACTGAAGCTTTCTTT. Its protein product is CASSPGGRTEAFF.

The rearrangement joins TRBV2 to TRBJ2-1; TRBD1 is a possible D gene (6 bases). CDR3 length: 14 residues. The V gene lost 7 bases and the J gene lost 0 bases, with 10 bases spanning the gap. Germline values: CDR1 SNHLY, CDR2 FYNNEI. The CDR3 DNA sequence: TGTGCCAGCACCCGAGGGGGCTCCTACAATGAGCAGTTCTTC. Its translation is CASTRGGSYNEQFF.

The CDR3 DNA follows: TGTGCCAGCAGCTCGGACAGGGGCTACACCTTC. Translated: CASSSDRGYTF. This chain links TRBV7-8 with TRBJ1-2; 7 bases are shared with TRBD1. Germline loops: CDR1 SGHVS, CDR2 FQNEAQ. The CDR3 is 11 residues long. Germline trimming cut 4 bases from V and 8 bases from J; bases unmatched to any gene: 1.

This clone was observed a few times. The chain joins TRBV7-9 to TRBJ1-6; 7 bases agree with TRBD1. This CDR3 is built from 14 residues. V lost 3 bases and J lost 13; bases outside the gene matches: 9. CDR1 and CDR2 from the germline V gene are SEHNR and FQNEAQ (reference sequence). The CDR3 DNA reads as TGTGCCAGCAGCTTGGGACAGAGAGTAGAGCCCCTCCACTTT. Translated, it gives CASSLGQRVEPLHF. Together with reference TRBV7-9 and TRBJ1-6, the CDR3 gives the full variable domain: DTGVSQNPRHKITKRGQNVTFRCDPISEHNRLYWYRQTLGQGPEFLTYFQNEAQLEKSRLLSDRFSAERPKGSFSTLEIQRTEQGDSAMYLCASSLGQRVEPLHFGNGTRLTVT.

The chain combines TRBV6-1 with TRBJ2-2; no firm D call. The CDR3 has 14 amino acids. The V gene's germline CDR1 is MNHNS and CDR2 SASEGT. Trimming cost V 9 bases and J 6 bases, with 17 bases left between them. The CDR3 nucleotides read TGTGCCAGTCTAATTATGCTAGACGCCGGGGAGCTGTTTTTT. Translated: CASLIMLDAGELFF.

The table lists this clone with a count of one. The CDR3 DNA reads as TGTGCCAGCAGCTTAGAGCTGAATGAGCAGTTCTTC. Translating gives CASSLELNEQFF. The rearrangement links TRBV7-9 to TRBJ2-1; D not resolved. The CDR3 contains 12 residues. CDR1 is SEHNR and CDR2 is FQNEAQ in the germline V gene (reference sequence). The V end lost 1 base, the J end lost 7 bases, and 5 bases lay between the germline ends.

CDR3 bases: TGTGCCAGCAGTTTGGGGGACACTTACAATGAGCAGTTCTTC. It specifies CASSLGDTYNEQFF. The chain couples TRBV28 to TRBJ2-1; perhaps TRBD1 as D (6 bases). Germline CDR1 reads MDHEN; CDR2 reads SYDVKM. CDR3 length: 14 residues. Trimming shortened V by 3 bases and J by 4 bases, and 10 bases separated the two germline ends.

The chain uses TRBV19 and TRBJ1-1, with 9 bases lining up with TRBD1. CDR3 length equals 13 residues. Germline V lookup: CDR1 LNHDA, CDR2 SQIVND (reference sequence). V was pared by 5 bases and J by 5 bases, with 3 bases of the junction left unmatched. This CDR3 reads CASSHRGRTEAFF. CDR3 bases: TGTGCCAGTAGTCACAGGGGGCGGACTGAAGCTTTCTTT.

The rearrangement joins TRBV23-1 to TRBJ1-1; D not certain. TRBV23-1 belongs to the ORF category, with a function that is uncertain. The CDR3 extends over 18 amino acids. V was trimmed by 3 bases and J by 2 bases, leaving 22 bases between them. For the CDR3, the DNA is TGCGCCAGCAGTCACTCGGGGAGGTGTGGGTGTCTAAACACTGAAGCTTTCTTT. It codes for CASSHSGRCGCLNTEAFF.

The J gene is TRBJ1-4, the V gene TRBV2, with D possibly TRBD1 on 6 matching bases. The length of the CDR3 is 16 residues. V lost 4 bases and J 6 bases, leaving 18 bases between the germline ends. CDR1 is SNHLY, CDR2 FYNNEI, per germline. The CDR3 sequence is CASSATGIGEYEKLFF. CDR3 DNA sequence: TGTGCCAGCAGTGCTACAGGGATTGGCGAATATGAAAAACTGTTTTTT.

The chain uses TRBV9 and TRBJ1-6, with 8 bases identical to TRBD1. The CDR3 loop spans 14 amino acids. V trimming: 0 bases; J trimming: 7 bases; junction bases outside the gene matches: 0. In germline, CDR1 is SGDLS, CDR2 YYNGEE. The CDR3 is CASSVGTGNSPLHF. CDR3 DNA: TGTGCCAGCAGCGTAGGGACAGGGAATTCACCCCTCCACTTT.

This clone was recorded once. This sequence joins TRBV27 and TRBJ2-1; 11 bases match TRBD2. The length of the CDR3 is 16 residues. J gave up 4 bases and V 5 bases, and 7 bases lay outside the gene matches. Germline lookup yields CDR1 MNHEY and CDR2 SMNVEV (reference sequence). The CDR3 nucleotides read TGTGCCAGCAGTCCCAGGCTAGCGGGAGGTTACAATGAGCAGTTCTTC. Translation: CASSPRLAGGYNEQFF.

The chain carries TRBV11-2 and TRBJ1-2, with D hard to call. Trimming pared 0 bases from V and 5 bases from J, leaving 10 bases between. The V gene's germline CDR1 is SGHAT and CDR2 FQNNGV. CDR3 length: 14 amino acids. The CDR3 loop is CASSLDLPVYGYTF. In DNA, the CDR3 is TGTGCCAGCAGCTTAGATCTGCCGGTTTATGGCTACACCTTC.

The chain links TRBV6-5 to TRBJ1-3, with D perhaps TRBD1 (6 bases). Germline lookup yields CDR1 MNHEY and CDR2 SVGAGI. This CDR3 comprises 16 residues. V was clipped by 2 bases and J by 0 bases, with 11 bases between them. CDR3 region: CASSYTWTVSGNTIYF. CDR3 sequence (DNA): TGTGCCAGCAGTTACACGTGGACAGTCTCTGGAAACACCATATATTTT.

The V and J genes are TRBV30 and TRBJ1-1; TRBD1 aligns across 7 bases. Germline-derived CDR1 and CDR2 are GTSNPN and SVGIG (reference sequence). The CDR3 spans 14 residues. With 5 bases clipped from V and 4 bases from J, the junction kept 10 bases outside the gene matches. The CDR3 region has the DNA TGTGCCTGGGGGCTCTTAGGGGGCGGCACTGAAGCTTTCTTT. Protein product: CAWGLLGGGTEAFF.

The genes are TRBV4-1 and TRBJ2-7; D call uncertain. CDR1 is MGHRA and CDR2 is YSYEKL in the germline V gene. CDR3 length: 16 residues. V lost 0 bases and J lost 0, with 12 bases in between. The CDR3: CASSQELASRSYEQYF. In DNA, the CDR3 is TGCGCCAGCAGCCAAGAGTTGGCCTCACGCTCCTACGAGCAGTACTTC.

The chain is built from TRBV14 and TRBJ1-1; D perhaps matches TRBD1 (6 bases). CDR1 and CDR2 (germline): SGHDN, FVKESK. V gave up 5 bases and J gave up 0 bases, with 13 bases separating them. The CDR3 has 15 amino acids. The CDR3 nucleotides read TGTGCCAGCAGCTCACAGGGCTTGATGAACACTGAAGCTTTCTTT. Translated, it gives CASSSQGLMNTEAFF.

The V call is TRBV7-9, the J call TRBJ2-7; weak D call: TRBD2 (6 bases). With 4 bases removed from V and 6 bases from J, the gap between germline ends came to 16 bases. Per germline, CDR1 SEHNR and CDR2 FQNEAQ (reference sequence). The CDR3 contains 14 residues. This CDR3 is CASSSLIGGSEQYF. The CDR3 DNA is TGTGCCAGCAGCTCTCTTATCGGGGGTAGCGAGCAGTACTTC.

The CDR3 loop reads CASSQRTGSPGELFF. Written as DNA, the CDR3 is TGTGCCAGCAGCCAGCGGACAGGGAGTCCCGGGGAGCTGTTTTTT. This chain connects TRBV2 to TRBJ2-2; 8 nucleotides agree with TRBD1. Looked up from germline, CDR1 is SNHLY and CDR2 is FYNNEI. The CDR3 contains 15 residues. V lost 6 bases and J lost 6; bases outside the gene matches: 9. The whole variable domain, remainder taken from reference TRBV2 and TRBJ2-2, is EPEVTQTPSHQVTQMGQEVILRCVPISNHLYFYWYRQILGQKVEFLVSFYNNEISEKSEIFDDQFSVERPDGSNFTLKIRSTKLEDSAMYFCASSQRTGSPGELFFGEGSRLTVL.

The V and J genes are TRBV29-1 and TRBJ1-1; 7 positions match TRBD1. V was clipped by 6 bases and J by 5 bases; unmatched bases: 9. The CDR3 covers 13 residues. Germline assignment: CDR1 SQVTM and CDR2 ANQGSEA. The CDR3 nucleotides are TGCAGCGTGATTACAGGGGTGGGGACTGAAGCTTTCTTT. It yields the protein CSVITGVGTEAFF.

V gene TRBV7-9 combines with J gene TRBJ1-2, with D hard to call. The germline V gene encodes CDR1 SEHNR and CDR2 FQNEAQ (reference sequence). V was trimmed by 5 bases and J by 1 base, leaving 8 bases between them. The CDR3 spans 13 residues. CDR3 nucleotides: TGTGCCAGCAGCCGCACTGTTAACTATGGCTACACCTTC. Residues: CASSRTVNYGYTF.

The chain is built from TRBV10-3 and TRBJ1-2, with D possibly TRBD1 on 6 matching bases. V lost 10 bases, J lost 8 bases, and 17 bases lay in between. The CDR3 runs 12 residues. The germline V gene has CDR1 ENHRY and CDR2 SYGVKD. In DNA form, the CDR3 reads TGTGCCACCTCGGACAGTCCTAGGGGCTACACCTTC. Its protein is CATSDSPRGYTF.